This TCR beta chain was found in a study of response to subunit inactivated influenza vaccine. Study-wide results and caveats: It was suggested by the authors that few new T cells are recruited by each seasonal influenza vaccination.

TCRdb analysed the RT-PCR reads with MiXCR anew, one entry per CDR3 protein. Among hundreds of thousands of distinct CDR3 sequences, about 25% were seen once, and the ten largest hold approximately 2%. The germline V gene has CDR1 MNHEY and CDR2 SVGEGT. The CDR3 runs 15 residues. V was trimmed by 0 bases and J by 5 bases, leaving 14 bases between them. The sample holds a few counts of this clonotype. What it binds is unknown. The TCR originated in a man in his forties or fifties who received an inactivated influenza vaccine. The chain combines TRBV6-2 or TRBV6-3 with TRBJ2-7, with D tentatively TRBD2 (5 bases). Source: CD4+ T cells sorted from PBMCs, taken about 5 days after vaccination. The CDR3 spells CASSYSRGRGHEQYF. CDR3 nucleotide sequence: TGTGCCAGCAGTTACTCACGAGGGAGAGGACACGAGCAGTACTTC.